This T cell receptor (beta chain) stems from a study of T cell responses to AZD1222 COVID-19 vaccine. CDR1 is KGHSH and CDR2 is LQKENI in the germline V gene. V was trimmed by 3 bases and J by 1 base, leaving 16 bases between them. There are 18 residues in the CDR3. Profiling relied on immunoSEQ multiplex PCR, and the TCRdb table lists in-frame clones only, not all of them. The sample has about 78,000 clones; around 90% are singletons. The source of this sequence is an adult in good health. The starting material was peripheral blood, obtained on day 0 of MenACWY control vaccination. This sequence joins TRBV18 and TRBJ2-6, with unresolved D. The DNA of the CDR3 is TGTGCCAGCTCACCTGTACTCGTAGCCGGGTCTGGGGCCAACGTCCTGACTTTC. Translating it yields CASSPVLVAGSGANVLTF.